The clone carrying this T cell receptor (beta chain) was found many times. For the second PCR, which ran for about 7 to 11 cycles, a sample-barcoded 5' primer and a J-beta primer mix were used. MiXCR was run by TCRdb on the 5' RACE reads, yielding one entry per CDR3 protein. The table has 1.5 million to 2 million distinct CDR3 sequences, roughly 30% seen once. This specimen comes from a study of blood T cells in healthy people across ages. Samples had at least 6.5 million PBMCs isolated from them. The source material was blood. The receptor was derived from a woman aged 30 to 39 in good health.

As DNA, the CDR3 is TGCAGCGTTGTGGGTGGCCGGGGCTATGGCTACACCTTC. Protein sequence: CSVVGGRGYGYTF. The chain carries TRBV29-1 and TRBJ1-2, with D unclear. Trimming took off 4 bases at V and 4 bases at J, with 13 bases between the two ends. CDR1 is SQVTM, CDR2 ANQGSEA, per germline. This CDR3 spans 13 amino acids.